The 3 T cell receptor beta chains listed next were all sequenced from one sample in a study of graft-versus-host responses after intestinal transplantation. Clones were sequenced by immunoSEQ multiplex PCR, and TCRdb holds only the in-frame ones, with some missing. The data contain about 120,000 clones, 90% to 95% of them singletons. Antigens for these TCRs are unknown. Sequenced material: unstimulated CD8+ T cells sorted from spleen or lymph node cells, taken before intestinal transplant. The source of these receptors is a human donor who received an intestinal transplant.

Note on this clone: This same CDR3 is encoded by further DNA sequences in the sample. The chain links TRBV9 to TRBJ2-1; no firm D call. V lost 0 bases, J lost 1 base, and 5 bases lay in between. From germline, CDR1 is SGDLS and CDR2 YYNGEE. CDR3 length: 14 residues. CDR3 nucleotides: TGTGCCAGCAGCGTAGATGGATCCTACAATGAGCAGTTCTTC. Translated, it gives CASSVDGSYNEQFF.

V gene TRBV6-5 combines with J gene TRBJ1-6; D not certain. Trimming stripped 2 bases from V and 0 bases from J, with 8 bases between. The CDR3 totals 16 residues. From germline, CDR1 is MNHEY and CDR2 SVGAGI. The CDR3 is CASSYGSLSYNSPLHF. The CDR3 DNA reads TGTGCCAGCAGTTACGGTTCCCTCTCCTATAATTCACCCCTCCACTTT.

This clone has only one observation. The V gene is TRBV18, the J gene TRBJ1-1, with 8 bases matching TRBD1. The CDR3 sequence is 15 residues long. The junction had 7 bases not matched to a gene; V was cut back by 3 bases and J by 4 bases. Germline-derived CDR1 and CDR2 are KGHSH and LQKENI. The CDR3 spells CASSPQTGVATEAFF. In DNA, the CDR3 is TGTGCCAGCTCACCCCAGACAGGGGTGGCCACTGAAGCTTTCTTT.